What follows are 27 T cell receptor beta chains derived from one specimen sequenced in a study of cytomegalovirus exposure and HLA in healthy donors. Primers included in the PCR were 60 Vbeta and 13 Jbeta primers. Assay used: immunoSEQ multiplex PCR; TCRdb lists only in-frame clones, some missing. The table records 200,000 or so clones, around 86% of them present only once. Source material: PBMCs. The source is a woman in her thirties or forties in good health and CMV-seronegative.

The V call is TRBV7-9, the J call TRBJ2-5; the D gene is possibly TRBD1 (6 bases). Germline CDR1 SEHNR, CDR2 FQNEAQ (reference sequence). The CDR3 is made up of 16 amino acids. The V end lost 5 bases, the J end lost 1 base, and 17 bases lay between the germline ends. The CDR3 loop reads CASSRPGQMCQETQYF. For the CDR3, the DNA is TGTGCCAGCAGCCGTCCCGGACAGATGTGCCAAGAGACCCAGTACTTC.

The chain couples TRBV27 to TRBJ2-7; the D gene is possibly TRBD2 (5 bases). The germline V gene encodes CDR1 MNHEY and CDR2 SMNVEV (reference sequence). V was trimmed by 5 bases and J by 7 bases, leaving 24 bases between them. This CDR3 spans 16 amino acids. CDR3 sequence (DNA): TGTGCCAGCAGTCGAAAAGCGGTAGAACTTTTTATGGAGCAGTACTTC. Amino acids: CASSRKAVELFMEQYF.

The genes are TRBV18 and TRBJ1-1, with a possible D match to TRBD1 (5 bases). Trimming took off 2 bases at V and 0 bases at J, with 7 bases between the two ends. Germline loops: CDR1 KGHSH, CDR2 LQKENI. This CDR3 region has 14 residues. CDR3 protein: CASSPGGMNTEAFF. CDR3 DNA: TGTGCCAGCTCACCAGGGGGGATGAACACTGAAGCTTTCTTT.

The J gene is TRBJ2-7, the V gene TRBV5-8; D not certain. This CDR3 has 14 residues. Germline V gene data show CDR1 as SGHTS and CDR2 as YDEGEE. V lost 4 bases and J lost 2, with 13 bases in between. CDR3 sequence reads: CASSLKFLAYEQYF. CDR3 in DNA: TGTGCCAGCAGCCTCAAATTCTTAGCCTACGAGCAGTACTTC. Full variable domain (outside the CDR3, taken from reference TRBV5-8 and TRBJ2-7): EAGVTQSPTHLIKTRGQQATLRCSPISGHTSVYWYQQALGLGLQFLLWYDEGEERNRGNFPPRFSGRQFPNYSSELNVNALELEDSALYLCASSLKFLAYEQYFGPGTRLTVT.

The chain uses TRBV9 and TRBJ1-2; D gene ambiguous. Trimming pared 0 bases from V and 1 base from J, leaving 10 bases between. The length of the CDR3 is 15 residues. Germline V gives CDR1 SGDLS, CDR2 YYNGEE. This CDR3 is CASSVGARINYGYTF. In DNA form, the CDR3 reads TGTGCCAGCAGCGTAGGGGCTCGGATTAACTATGGCTACACCTTC. Supplemented by reference TRBV9 and TRBJ1-2, the full variable domain reads DSGVTQTPKHLITATGQRVTLRCSPRSGDLSVYWYQQSLDQGLQFLIQYYNGEERAKGNILERFSAQQFPDLHSELNLSSLELGDSALYFCASSVGARINYGYTFGSGTRLTVV.

The chain combines TRBV12-5 with TRBJ1-2, with D perhaps TRBD1 (5 bases). CDR1 and CDR2 from the germline V gene are LGHNT and FRNRAP. V shed 2 bases and J shed 2 bases, with 9 bases lying between them. CDR3 size: 14 residues. The CDR3 sequence: CASGLTGGNYGYTF. The CDR3 DNA reads TGTGCTAGTGGTTTGACGGGGGGGAACTATGGCTACACCTTC.

The rearrangement joins TRBV7-3 to TRBJ2-1, with 11 bases matching TRBD1. CDR1 and CDR2 from the germline V gene are SGHTA and FQGTGA. The trim removed 1 base at V and 6 bases at J, leaving 5 bases unmatched. CDR3 size: 16 residues. CDR3 in amino acids: CASSLRVGTGGNEQFF. CDR3 bases: TGTGCCAGCAGCTTAAGGGTCGGGACAGGGGGCAATGAGCAGTTCTTC.

V is TRBV5-6 and J is TRBJ1-2, with D possibly TRBD1 on 6 matching bases. Germline CDR1 and CDR2: SGHDT and YYEEEE. The CDR3 length is 12 residues. V was shortened by 6 bases and J by 9 bases, with 15 bases between the two germline ends. The DNA of the CDR3 is TGTGCCAGCAAACCGGGCCAGGGGCGCTACACCTTC. Its translation is CASKPGQGRYTF.

The CDR3 loop reads CASSLTRGQSLIVEKLFF. The CDR3 bases are TGTGCCAGCAGTTTAACTCGTGGACAGTCCCTTATAGTTGAAAAACTGTTTTTT. V and J are TRBV7-8 and TRBJ1-4; possible D gene TRBD1, 6 bases. Trimming stripped 6 bases from V and 7 bases from J, with 27 bases between. CDR1 and CDR2 from the germline V gene are SGHVS and FQNEAQ. This CDR3 is 18 amino acids long.

This clone has only one observation. The chain is built from TRBV19 and TRBJ1-5; 7 positions match TRBD1. The CDR3 covers 14 residues. Per the germline V gene, CDR1 is LNHDA and CDR2 is SQIVND (reference sequence). The J segment lost 7 bases and the V segment lost 6 bases, leaving 9 bases of the junction unmatched. The CDR3 coding sequence is TGTGCCAGTAGAGTGCAGGGGGATAGGCAGCCCCAGCATTTT. Protein sequence: CASRVQGDRQPQHF.

This clone was detected only a few times. This chain connects TRBV6-1 to TRBJ1-1; the D gene is possibly TRBD1 (6 bases). The length of the CDR3 is 12 residues. Germline V gene lookup returns CDR1 MNHNS and CDR2 SASEGT. Trimming pared 6 bases from V and 7 bases from J, leaving 12 bases between. In nucleotides, the CDR3 is TGTGCCAGCAGCATAAACAGGGTTGAAGCTTTCTTT. Its protein product is CASSINRVEAFF.

This clone came up once. The rearrangement links TRBV28 to TRBJ2-7; 9 nucleotides match TRBD2. Germline V CDR1 and CDR2: MDHEN, SYDVKM. Trimming took 7 bases from V and 5 from J; bases not matched to a gene: 9. This CDR3 contains 14 residues. This chain's CDR3 is CASIVSGSFHEQYF. The CDR3 nucleotides read TGTGCCAGCATTGTTAGCGGGAGTTTCCACGAGCAGTACTTC.

This chain joins TRBV19 and TRBJ2-1; D is undetermined. This CDR3 is built from 15 residues. V lost 5 bases and J lost 0, with 11 bases in between. Germline V gives CDR1 LNHDA, CDR2 SQIVND (reference sequence). The CDR3: CASSLLSSSYNEQFF. For the CDR3, the DNA is TGTGCCAGTAGTCTTTTGTCGAGCTCCTACAATGAGCAGTTCTTC.

The V call is TRBV28, the J call TRBJ1-4; perhaps TRBD1 as D (6 bases). Trimming left V 5 bases short and J 6 bases short, with 34 bases between. Germline-derived CDR1 and CDR2 are MDHEN and SYDVKM. This CDR3 contains 21 residues. DNA for the CDR3: TGTGCCAGCAGTCCAGCCACCTCATTATTCATAGGGGGTAAGGGAGATGAAAAACTGTTTTTT. Amino acids: CASSPATSLFIGGKGDEKLFF.

The chain joins TRBV10-3 to TRBJ2-7, with 11 nucleotides matching TRBD2. Trimming cost V 6 bases and J 4 bases; bases outside gene matches: 5. CDR1 and CDR2 from the germline V gene are ENHRY and SYGVKD. The CDR3 has 14 amino acids. The CDR3 spells CAISTSGSWYEQYF. CDR3 nucleotides: TGTGCCATCAGCACTAGCGGGAGTTGGTACGAGCAGTACTTC.

V usage is TRBV19 and J usage is TRBJ2-1; a weak D match, TRBD1 (6 bases). The CDR3 covers 14 residues. Trimming removed 1 base at V and 3 bases at J, with 7 bases between. Germline CDR1 and CDR2: LNHDA and SQIVND (reference sequence). CDR3 loop: CASSIGGRYNEQFF. The CDR3, as DNA: TGTGCCAGTAGTATAGGGGGGCGCTACAATGAGCAGTTCTTC.

The chain combines TRBV11-2 with TRBJ1-1, with a weak D call TRBD1 (6 bases). V lost 5 bases and J 3 bases, leaving 16 bases between the germline ends. Germline values: CDR1 SGHAT, CDR2 FQNNGV. The CDR3 is 15 residues long. DNA of the CDR3: TGTGCCAGCAGCCCCTACCCGGACAGATACACTGAAGCTTTCTTT. This codes for CASSPYPDRYTEAFF.

This clone appeared once. The chain uses TRBV5-1 and TRBJ2-7; D might be TRBD1 (6 bases). Trimming removed 4 bases from V and 0 bases from J, with 11 bases in between. This CDR3 comprises 14 residues. The germline V gene has CDR1 SGHRS and CDR2 YFSETQ. The chain's CDR3 is CASSPQTGSYEQYF. CDR3 coding DNA: TGCGCCAGCAGCCCCCAGACAGGCTCCTACGAGCAGTACTTC. Full variable domain (missing parts from reference TRBV5-1 and TRBJ2-7): KAGVTQTPRYLIKTRGQQVTLSCSPISGHRSVSWYQQTPGQGLQFLFEYFSETQRNKGNFPGRFSGRQFSNSRSEMNVSTLELGDSALYLCASSPQTGSYEQYFGPGTRLTVT.

This chain connects TRBV5-1 to TRBJ2-1; TRBD2 matches 10 bases. CDR1 and CDR2 from the germline V gene are SGHRS and YFSETQ. The CDR3 sequence is 17 residues long. The ends lost 0 bases at V and 4 bases at J; junction bases unmatched: 7. CDR3 sequence: CASSLALGTSEYNEQFF. DNA for the CDR3: TGCGCCAGCAGCTTGGCGCTCGGGACTAGCGAGTACAATGAGCAGTTCTTC.

The gene calls are TRBV10-1 and TRBJ1-1; 8 bases line up with TRBD1. This CDR3 has 15 amino acids. After removal of 3 bases from V and 1 base from J, the junction contained 4 bases not matched to a gene. Germline CDR1 is WNHNN and CDR2 is SYGVQD (reference sequence). As DNA, the CDR3 is TGCGCCAGCAGTGAACGGACAGGGACGAACACTGAAGCTTTCTTT. Translation gives CASSERTGTNTEAFF.

In its sample, this clone was seen once. This rearrangement joins TRBV7-2 to TRBJ1-1; 7 bases agree with TRBD1. In germline, CDR1 is SGHTA, CDR2 FQGNSA. V lost 3 bases, J lost 7 bases, and 2 bases stayed unmatched. This CDR3 region has 12 residues. The CDR3 loop reads CASSFPGGEAFF. DNA of the CDR3: TGTGCCAGCAGCTTTCCAGGGGGTGAAGCTTTCTTT.

This clone was observed a single time. The rearrangement links TRBV19 to TRBJ1-5; 7 bases are shared with TRBD1. Germline V lookup: CDR1 LNHDA, CDR2 SQIVND (reference sequence). Germline trimming cut 1 base from V and 2 bases from J; bases unmatched to any gene: 8. This CDR3 spans 17 amino acids. This CDR3 reads CASSIGQGLGGNQPQHF. CDR3 nucleotides: TGTGCCAGTAGTATAGGACAGGGCCTCGGGGGCAATCAGCCCCAGCATTTT.

This clone appeared a few times. The chain joins TRBV18 to TRBJ1-5, with D unclear. Germline CDR1 is KGHSH and CDR2 is LQKENI. The CDR3 runs 15 residues. V was shortened by 3 bases and J by 0 bases, with 9 bases between the two germline ends. The CDR3 loop reads CASSPGGNSNQPQHF. The CDR3 nucleotides read TGTGCCAGCTCACCGGGAGGAAATAGCAATCAGCCCCAGCATTTT.

This chain connects TRBV2 to TRBJ1-3, with D possibly matching TRBD1 (5 bases). Germline V gene sequence: CDR1 SNHLY, CDR2 FYNNEI. The length of the CDR3 is 22 residues. V lost 0 bases and J lost 0, with 27 bases in between. CDR3 sequence: CASSEAGVWTYKGPSSGNTIYF. The CDR3 nucleotides are TGTGCCAGCAGTGAAGCAGGGGTCTGGACCTATAAAGGGCCGAGCTCTGGAAACACCATATATTTT. The variable domain in full, with the rest retrieved from reference TRBV2 and TRBJ1-3, is EPEVTQTPSHQVTQMGQEVILRCVPISNHLYFYWYRQILGQKVEFLVSFYNNEISEKSEIFDDQFSVERPDGSNFTLKIRSTKLEDSAMYFCASSEAGVWTYKGPSSGNTIYFGEGSWLTVV.

This clone has a handful of counts. The V and J genes are TRBV27 and TRBJ1-2; tentative D call: TRBD1 (6 bases). CDR3 length equals 12 residues. The V end was cut by 6 bases, the J end by 1 base, with 6 bases between. Germline assignment: CDR1 MNHEY and CDR2 SMNVEV (reference sequence). The CDR3 coding sequence is TGTGCCAGCAGGGACAGTAACTATGGCTACACCTTC. Its translation is CASRDSNYGYTF.

This sequence joins TRBV14 and TRBJ2-1, with 8 bases that match TRBD2. The junction had 8 bases not matched to a gene; V was cut back by 0 bases and J by 10 bases. The CDR3 consists of 15 residues. CDR1 SGHDN and CDR2 FVKESK come from the germline V gene. The CDR3 nucleotides read TGTGCCAGCAGCCAAGATGGACTAGCCCTACGCGAGCAGTTCTTC. Its translation: CASSQDGLALREQFF.

The CDR3 region is CASSLLGQPQHF. CDR3 sequence (DNA): TGTGCCAGCAGTTTATTGGGCCAGCCCCAGCATTTT. The gene calls are TRBV28 and TRBJ1-5; no firm D call. The CDR3 spans 12 residues. V shed 1 base and J shed 7 bases, with 5 bases lying between them. The germline gives CDR1 MDHEN, CDR2 SYDVKM.